One and the same sample provided the 18 T cell receptor beta chains below, sequenced in a study of beta chain features in type 1 diabetes. The authors reverse transcribed all of the isolated RNA, so sequencing captured expressed TCRB transcripts. TCRdb's table, derived via immunoSEQ multiplex PCR, lists solely in-frame clones and lacks some. The table records under 900,000 clones, 15% to 20% of them present only once. Sequencing was done on a sample of naive CD4+ T cells from blood. Every receptor here comes from a woman aged 18-30 years in good health.

The chain joins TRBV6-5 to TRBJ1-4, with TRBD1 matching over 7 bases. CDR1 and CDR2 (germline): MNHEY, SVGAGI. The CDR3 extends over 14 amino acids. The V gene end was trimmed by 6 bases and the J gene end by 8 bases; junction bases not matched to a gene: 9. The CDR3 loop reads CASSRRQGWEKLFF. DNA of the CDR3: TGTGCCAGCAGCCGGAGACAGGGCTGGGAAAAACTGTTTTTT.

This clone was found a few times. The CDR3 region has the DNA TGTGCCAGCAGTCGGGACAGGGAACCGAACACCGGGGAGCTGTTTTTT. Translating it yields CASSRDREPNTGELFF. This chain connects TRBV13 to TRBJ2-2; 9 nucleotides agree with TRBD1. V lost 6 bases, J lost 0 bases, and 5 bases stayed unmatched. This CDR3 contains 16 residues. Germline assignment: CDR1 PRHDT and CDR2 FYEKMQ (reference sequence).

The table lists this clone with a few counts. This chain connects TRBV13 to TRBJ2-2; tentatively, D is TRBD1 or TRBD2 (5 bases each). V lost 3 bases and J 4 bases, leaving 9 bases between the germline ends. Germline CDR1 PRHDT, CDR2 FYEKMQ (reference sequence). This CDR3 region has 14 residues. The CDR3 is CASSLGRFTGELFF. Here the CDR3 DNA reads TGTGCCAGCAGCTTGGGACGGTTCACCGGGGAGCTGTTTTTT.

This clone came up once. The rearrangement links TRBV5-1 to TRBJ2-2; TRBD1 might be the D (6 bases). Per germline, CDR1 SGHRS and CDR2 YFSETQ. The V end lost 4 bases, the J end lost 2 bases, and 21 bases lay between the germline ends. The CDR3 length is 18 residues. CDR3 bases: TGCGCCAGCAGCCGTCGCACACTTTACAGGGACAACACCGGGGAGCTGTTTTTT. Residues: CASSRRTLYRDNTGELFF.

The rearrangement joins TRBV4-3 to TRBJ2-5; 7 bases align to TRBD1. Looked up from germline, CDR1 is LGHNA and CDR2 is YSLEER. The CDR3 is 15 residues long. V dropped 5 bases and J dropped 2; count of bases not matched to a gene: 8. CDR3 DNA sequence: TGCGCCAGCAGCAGCCACAGGGGCGCTCAAGAGACCCAGTACTTC. Its protein product is CASSSHRGAQETQYF.

As regards this clone: Other nucleotide sequences from this sample produce the same CDR3. The chain joins TRBV7-2 to TRBJ2-3, with D unclear. V was clipped by 3 bases and J by 1 base, with 5 bases between them. The CDR3 contains 13 residues. CDR1 is SGHTA and CDR2 is FQGNSA in the germline V gene. The CDR3 loop is CASSFKGTDTQYF. The CDR3 DNA reads TGTGCCAGCAGCTTTAAAGGCACAGATACGCAGTATTTT.

This clone was counted a few times. This sequence joins TRBV7-2 and TRBJ2-1; 8 bases fit TRBD2. The CDR3 is 16 residues long. V was pared by 1 base and J by 8 bases, with 10 bases of the junction left unmatched. Germline CDR1 and CDR2: SGHTA and FQGNSA. The CDR3 nucleotides read TGTGCCAGCAGCTTAGTGTCCCGGACTAGCAAGGATGAGCAGTTCTTC. Protein sequence: CASSLVSRTSKDEQFF.

V is TRBV28 and J is TRBJ2-7; 12 bases match TRBD1. The trim removed 4 bases at V and 6 bases at J, leaving 10 bases unmatched. Germline CDR1 reads MDHEN; CDR2 reads SYDVKM. This CDR3 is 16 amino acids long. DNA of the CDR3: TGTGCCAGCAGTTCCCCGGGACAGGGGGCGCTTACCGAGCAGTACTTC. It encodes CASSSPGQGALTEQYF.

This clone was seen more than once but under ten times. The rearrangement links TRBV5-1 to TRBJ2-5; D remains unclear. The germline CDR1 and CDR2 sequences are SGHRS and YFSETQ. V was cut by 4 bases and J by 1 base, with 17 bases left in between. CDR3 size: 16 residues. CDR3 sequence: CASSPATPRTQETQYF. In DNA form, the CDR3 reads TGCGCCAGCAGCCCTGCGACACCGCGGACCCAAGAGACCCAGTACTTC.

The genes are TRBV4-2 and TRBJ2-5; D possibly corresponds to TRBD2 (6 bases). The DNA end is more similar to TRBJ2-7, so the J call may be wrong. The CDR3 is made up of 15 amino acids. Germline CDR1 reads LGHNA; CDR2 reads YNFKEQ. CDR3 in DNA: TGTGCCAGCAGCCAAGAGGCTAGCGAGTCCTACGAGCAGTACTTC. Translation: CASSQEASESYEQYF.

The V and J genes are TRBV28 and TRBJ1-1; D possibly corresponds to TRBD1 (6 bases). This CDR3 spans 17 amino acids. The ends were cut back, 1 base at V and 3 bases at J, with 18 bases in the middle. CDR1 is MDHEN and CDR2 is SYDVKM in the germline V gene. CDR3 sequence (DNA): TGTGCCAGCAGTTTATCCCGGGGGGCAGGGGAAGACACTGAAGCTTTCTTT. This translates into CASSLSRGAGEDTEAFF.

This clone was seen only a few times. The genes are TRBV7-9 and TRBJ1-4, with no clear D. The germline V gene encodes CDR1 SEHNR and CDR2 FQNEAQ (reference sequence). V lost 5 bases to trimming and J lost 2 bases, with 9 bases between them. This CDR3 spans 14 amino acids. CDR3 region: CASSPGVTNEKLFF. In DNA form, the CDR3 reads TGTGCCAGCAGCCCGGGAGTTACTAATGAAAAACTGTTTTTT.

The genes are TRBV6-5 and TRBJ1-2; possible D gene TRBD1, 6 bases. The CDR3 is 13 residues long. Looked up from germline, CDR1 is MNHEY and CDR2 is SVGAGI. The V gene lost 6 bases and the J gene lost 7 bases, with 15 bases spanning the gap. The CDR3 region is CASSSAQGRGYTF. The CDR3 nucleotides are TGTGCCAGCAGCTCGGCACAGGGCCGTGGCTACACCTTC.

This clone was seen only a few times. The chain is built from TRBV5-1 and TRBJ1-4, with TRBD1 as a possible D gene (5 bases). Germline CDR1 SGHRS, CDR2 YFSETQ. V dropped 2 bases and J dropped 7 bases, with 15 bases sitting between them. This CDR3 comprises 15 residues. The chain's CDR3 is CASSFAGTRGEKLFF. In DNA form, the CDR3 reads TGCGCCAGCAGCTTTGCGGGGACTCGGGGTGAAAAACTGTTTTTT.

V is TRBV11-2 and J is TRBJ2-1; 7 bases agree with TRBD2. The V and J ends lost 5 bases and 3 bases, in that order; junction bases with no gene match: 16. CDR1 SGHAT and CDR2 FQNNGV come from the germline V gene. The CDR3 spans 18 residues. The CDR3, as DNA: TGTGCCAGCAGCCATTACTCTTATAGCGGGCTCATCTACAATGAGCAGTTCTTC. It encodes CASSHYSYSGLIYNEQFF.

V gene TRBV25-1 combines with J gene TRBJ2-1, with 7 positions matching TRBD2. CDR3 length equals 15 residues. CDR1 MGHDK and CDR2 SYGVNS come from the germline V gene. V gave up 7 bases and J gave up 4 bases; unmatched junction bases: 10. CDR3 DNA: TGTGCCAGCAAACCCGCGGGAGCGGGATACAATGAGCAGTTCTTC. Translating gives CASKPAGAGYNEQFF.

V usage is TRBV28 and J usage is TRBJ1-1; no firm D call. V gave up 7 bases and J gave up 8 bases, with 14 bases separating them. The CDR3 is made up of 12 amino acids. The V gene's germline CDR1 is MDHEN and CDR2 SYDVKM. The DNA of the CDR3 is TGTGCCAGCACCCAAGGGAGAGGAGAAGCTTTCTTT. This codes for CASTQGRGEAFF. Based on the CDR3 plus reference TRBV28 and TRBJ1-1, the full variable domain is DVKVTQSSRYLVKRTGEKVFLECVQDMDHENMFWYRQDPGLGLRLIYFSYDVKMKEKGDIPEGYSVSREKKERFSLILESASTNQTSMYLCASTQGRGEAFFGQGTRLTVV.

This clone was recorded a few times. The chain employs TRBV28 and TRBJ2-7, with 7 positions matching TRBD1. This CDR3 has 14 amino acids. J was trimmed by 0 bases and V by 6 bases; bases with no gene match: 5. Per the germline V gene, CDR1 is MDHEN and CDR2 is SYDVKM. The CDR3 here is CASRRQGSSYEQYF. CDR3 coding DNA: TGTGCCAGCAGACGACAGGGAAGCTCCTACGAGCAGTACTTC.